This is a list of T cell receptor beta chains from one sample in a study of T cells in localized non-small cell lung cancer. Profiling relied on immunoSEQ multiplex PCR, and the TCRdb table lists in-frame clones only, not all of them. The sample holds around 130,000 clones, 70% to 90% seen once. This material consisted of peripheral blood, taken before any cancer treatment. Every receptor here comes from a female donor at least 60 years old with stage I lung adenocarcinoma. The CDR3 runs from the conserved cysteine through the conserved F or W. A D gene is named only where the DNA matches it firmly. Size is omitted from some rows. Given values are once, few, many or a class for expanded clones.

>-|TRBV6-1|13|TRBD2|TRBJ2-7
CASIPAGPYEQYF
TGTGCCAGCATCCCAGCGGGACCCTACGAGCAGTACTTC
>-|TRBV5-1|17|-|TRBJ2-1
CASSWIPLGSSYNEQFF
TGCGCCAGCAGCTGGATCCCACTAGGGAGCTCCTACAATGAGCAGTTCTTC
>-|TRBV5-6|12|-|TRBJ1-1
CASSTYRDEAFF
TGTGCCAGCAGCACCTACCGAGATGAAGCTTTCTTT
>-|TRBV29-1|14|-|TRBJ2-3
CSVDGGTSPNTQYF
TGCAGCGTTGATGGGGGCACTAGTCCAAATACGCAGTATTTT
>-|TRBV9|15|-|TRBJ1-3
CASSDYSAFGNTIYF
TGTGCCAGCAGCGACTACTCAGCATTTGGAAACACCATATATTTT
>-|TRBV15|17|-|TRBJ1-3
CATSRDRTRSSGNTIYF
TGTGCCACCAGCAGAGATCGGACTCGGAGCTCTGGAAACACCATATATTTT
>-|TRBV4-1|15|-|TRBJ1-1
CASSQDGAGNTEAFF
TGCGCCAGCAGCCAAGACGGGGCAGGGAACACTGAAGCTTTCTTT
>-|TRBV2|17|TRBD1|TRBJ1-5
CASSEGARPTGVQPQHF
TGTGCCAGCAGTGAAGGGGCCAGGCCCACAGGGGTTCAGCCCCAGCATTTT
>-|TRBV4-1|16|-|TRBJ2-2
CASSQRGHPNTGELFF
TGCGCCAGCAGCCAAAGAGGTCACCCGAACACCGGGGAGCTGTTTTTT
>-|TRBV2|15|-|TRBJ1-6
CASRGGVRVNSPLHF
TGTGCCAGCAGGGGGGGAGTTCGGGTGAATTCACCCCTCCACTTT
>-|TRBV7-9|16|TRBD2|TRBJ2-7
CASSPGLAGGPREQYF
TGTGCCAGCAGCCCAGGACTAGCGGGAGGGCCGCGGGAGCAGTACTTC
>-|TRBV6-1|13|-|TRBJ2-7
CASSDQQGSEQYF
TGTGCCAGCAGTGACCAACAGGGTTCCGAGCAGTACTTC
>-|TRBV28|12|-|TRBJ1-2
CASSEGGFGYTF
TGTGCCAGCAGTGAGGGAGGGTTCGGCTACACCTTC
>once|TRBV5-5|14|-|TRBJ2-7
CASSLNPTGNEQYF
TGTGCCAGCAGCTTGAACCCCACAGGGAACGAGCAGTACTTC
>-|TRBV6-6|16|TRBD1|TRBJ2-5
CASSYSILGTGETQYF
TGTGCCAGCAGTTACTCAATTTTAGGGACAGGAGAGACCCAGTACTTC
>-|TRBV10-1|13|TRBD1|TRBJ1-5
CASSRDRDQPQHF
TGCGCCAGCAGTAGGGACAGGGATCAGCCCCAGCATTTT
>-|TRBV5-1|14|-|TRBJ2-1
CASSLAGANNEQFF
TGCGCCAGCAGCTTAGCAGGGGCCAACAATGAGCAGTTCTTC
>-|TRBV2|15|TRBD1|TRBJ1-4
CASSVQGQGGEKLFF
TGTGCCAGCAGTGTTCAGGGACAGGGAGGTGAAAAACTGTTTTTT
>once|TRBV28|14|TRBD1|TRBJ2-1
CASKTGVPENEQFF
TGTGCCAGCAAGACAGGGGTACCGGAGAATGAGCAGTTCTTC
>-|TRBV5-1|16|TRBD1|TRBJ2-7
CASSAPGTGGVFEQYF
TGCGCCAGCAGCGCGCCCGGGACAGGAGGGGTGTTTGAGCAGTACTTC
>-|TRBV5-4|14|TRBD2|TRBJ2-1
CASSFVAGGNEQFF
TGTGCCAGCAGCTTTGTGGCGGGAGGCAATGAGCAGTTCTTC
>-|TRBV5-1|14|-|TRBJ2-7
CASSLEASVRVQYF
TGCGCCAGCAGCTTGGAGGCTAGCGTGAGGGTGCAGTACTTC
>-|TRBV6-5|15|-|TRBJ1-3
CASSYSGLAGNTIYF
TGTGCCAGCAGTTACTCAGGGCTGGCTGGAAACACCATATATTTT
>-|TRBV5-1|14|-|TRBJ2-1
CASSLGQRYNEQFF
TGCGCCAGCAGCTTGGGCCAGCGGTACAATGAGCAGTTCTTC
>-|TRBV6-4|14|-|TRBJ1-5
CASSEGDGNQPQHF
TGTGCCAGCAGCGAGGGGGACGGCAATCAGCCCCAGCATTTT
>-|TRBV14|12|-|TRBJ2-1
CASSLVDNEQFF
TGTGCCAGCAGCCTAGTGGACAATGAGCAGTTCTTC
>-|TRBV5-4|15|-|TRBJ2-3
CASRRGPTSTDTQYF
TGTGCCAGCAGACGGGGACCCACGTCCACAGATACGCAGTATTTT
>-|TRBV2|16|TRBD1|TRBJ2-5
CASSGGGGPLQETQYF
TGTGCCAGCAGTGGAGGGGGCGGGCCGCTCCAAGAGACCCAGTACTTC
>-|TRBV5-6|14|-|TRBJ2-5
CASSSQWRIETQYF
TGTGCCAGCAGCTCCCAGTGGCGGATAGAGACCCAGTACTTC
>once|TRBV19|15|TRBD1|TRBJ1-5
CASSPDRGISQPQHF
TGTGCCAGTAGTCCGGACAGGGGTATTTCTCAGCCCCAGCATTTT
>-|TRBV11-3|19|TRBD2|TRBJ2-1
CASSTKTSGRTSSYNEQFF
TGTGCCAGCAGCACCAAGACTAGCGGGAGGACCAGCTCCTACAATGAGCAGTTCTTC
>-|TRBV19|14|TRBD1|TRBJ2-5
CASSIGTVQETQYF
TGTGCCAGTAGTATCGGGACAGTCCAAGAGACCCAGTACTTC
>-|TRBV11-2|14|TRBD2|TRBJ2-7
CASGLGGGAYEQYF
TGTGCCAGCGGCCTCGGGGGGGGAGCCTACGAGCAGTACTTC
>once|TRBV15|15|-|TRBJ2-1
CATSRVPISQHEQFF
TGTGCCACCAGCAGAGTCCCTATCAGCCAACATGAGCAGTTCTTC
>many|TRBV7-9|16|TRBD2|TRBJ2-3
CASSRLAGGSTDTQYF
TGTGCCAGCAGCCGACTAGCGGGAGGAAGCACAGATACGCAGTATTTT
>-|TRBV7-2|15|TRBD2|TRBJ2-1
CASSPPAGGRNEQFF
TGTGCCAGCAGCCCCCCCGCGGGAGGCCGCAATGAGCAGTTCTTC
>-|TRBV15|15|TRBD2|TRBJ2-6
CATKREARGANVLTF
TGTGCCACCAAGCGGGAGGCGCGAGGGGCCAACGTCCTGACTTTC
>-|TRBV19|14|-|TRBJ1-1
CASSIDAGPTEAFF
TGTGCCAGTAGTATAGATGCGGGCCCAACTGAAGCTTTCTTT
>-|TRBV7-3|15|TRBD1|TRBJ2-7
CASSLDPGQVYEQYF
TGTGCCAGCAGCTTAGATCCGGGACAGGTCTACGAGCAGTACTTC
>once|TRBV6-5|15|TRBD1|TRBJ1-3
CASSLGQPSGNTIYF
TGTGCCAGCAGCCTGGGACAGCCTTCTGGAAACACCATATATTTT
>-|TRBV15|13|-|TRBJ1-2
CATTGRVGYGYTF
TGTGCCACCACCGGCAGGGTCGGCTATGGCTACACCTTC
>-|TRBV5-1|17|TRBD2|TRBJ2-1
CASSTGTSGNSYNEQFF
TGCGCCAGCAGCACCGGGACTAGCGGGAACTCCTACAATGAGCAGTTCTTC
>-|TRBV15|16|TRBD2|TRBJ2-2
CATSRDREGPGGELFF
TGTGCCACCAGCAGAGACCGGGAGGGCCCGGGCGGAGAGCTGTTTTTT
>-|TRBV27|12|-|TRBJ2-7
CASSLGGKEQYF
TGTGCCAGCAGTTTAGGAGGGAAAGAGCAGTACTTC
>-|TRBV7-3|14|TRBD2|TRBJ2-7
CASRGSGATYEQYF
TGTGCCAGCAGGGGTAGCGGGGCAACCTACGAGCAGTACTTC
>-|TRBV9|16|TRBD2|TRBJ2-7
CASSETGTSGSYEQYF
TGTGCCAGCAGCGAAACCGGGACTAGCGGGAGCTACGAGCAGTACTTC
>-|TRBV6-1|13|-|TRBJ2-2
CASSGGRTGELFF
TGTGCCAGCAGTGGGGGTCGGACCGGGGAGCTGTTTTTT
>-|TRBV27|14|-|TRBJ1-1
CASSPTRPNTEAFF
TGTGCCAGCAGCCCGACAAGGCCGAACACTGAAGCTTTCTTT
>once|TRBV10-3|12|-|TRBJ2-7
CAISLDTYEQYF
TGTGCCATCAGCCTGGATACCTACGAGCAGTACTTC
>-|TRBV6-5|14|TRBD1|TRBJ1-1
CASRGTGENTEAFF
TGTGCCAGCAGGGGGACAGGGGAGAACACTGAAGCTTTCTTT
>-|TRBV7-9|14|-|TRBJ2-5
CASIRGWSGETQYF
TGTGCCAGCATCCGGGGCTGGAGTGGAGAAACCCAGTACTTC
>-|TRBV30|14|TRBD1|TRBJ2-5
CAWNFRGRGETQYF
TGTGCCTGGAACTTCAGGGGGCGCGGGGAGACCCAGTACTTC
>-|TRBV7-8|14|-|TRBJ2-1
CASSFTRSFGEQFF
TGTGCCAGCAGCTTTACCCGATCCTTCGGGGAGCAGTTCTTC
>once|TRBV30|15|-|TRBJ2-2
CAWSDFPGDSGELFF
TGTGCCTGGAGTGATTTCCCAGGGGATTCCGGGGAGCTGTTTTTT